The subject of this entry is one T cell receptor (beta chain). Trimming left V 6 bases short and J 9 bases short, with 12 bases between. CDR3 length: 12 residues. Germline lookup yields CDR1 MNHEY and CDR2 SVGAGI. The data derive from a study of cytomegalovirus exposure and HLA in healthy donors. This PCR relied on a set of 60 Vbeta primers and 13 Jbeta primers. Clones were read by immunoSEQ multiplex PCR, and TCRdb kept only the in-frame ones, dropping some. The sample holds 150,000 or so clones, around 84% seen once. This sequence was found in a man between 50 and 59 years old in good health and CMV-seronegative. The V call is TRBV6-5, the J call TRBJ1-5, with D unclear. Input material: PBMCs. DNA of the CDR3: TGTGCCAGCAGCGAGTCCCGCGGGCCCCAGCATTTT. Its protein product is CASSESRGPQHF.